This T cell receptor (beta chain) came from a study of blood T cell repertoires in COVID-19. At the level of the study: From T cells, B-cell-depleted T cells, or PBMCs came the material, which was cDNA or gDNA.

Deletions cut 6 bases from V and 4 bases from J, with 7 bases between. This CDR3 has 12 residues. Study processing details: By means of reference gene primer amplification, nucleated cell counts were estimated. The data were produced by immunoSEQ multiplex PCR, yet TCRdb's version contains in-frame clones alone and is incomplete. D and trimming come from the DNA, and the V and J calls and clone size come from that table. This sample has about 130,000 clones, with around 85% found just once. This TCR came from a woman aged 80 or over with acute or convalescent COVID-19. The sequencing input was peripheral blood. The chain carries TRBV12-3 or TRBV12-4 and TRBJ1-5; D may be TRBD1 (5 bases). CDR3 nucleotides: TGTGCCAGCAGGGGACTAAATCAGCCCCAGCATTTT. It is translated as CASRGLNQPQHF.